Below are 3 T cell receptor beta chains sequenced from a single sample in a study of T cell changes during pregnancy in multiple sclerosis. Assay used: immunoSEQ multiplex PCR; TCRdb lists only in-frame clones, some missing. This sample has under 40,000 clones, with roughly 91% found just once. The input for sequencing was peripheral blood, taken in the second trimester of pregnancy. Every receptor here comes from a female donor in good health, enrolled as a control in a pregnancy study.

The gene calls are TRBV2 and TRBJ2-7; 7 nucleotides match TRBD1. The V segment lost 6 bases and the J segment 0 bases; nucleotides outside the gene matches: 5. The CDR3 totals 14 residues. Germline lookup yields CDR1 SNHLY and CDR2 FYNNEI. For the CDR3, the DNA is TGTGCCAGCAGGACAGGGTGGAGCTCCTACGAGCAGTACTTC. This codes for CASRTGWSSYEQYF.

The chain has TRBV7-9 and TRBJ1-2; 10 bases map to TRBD1. The junction had 10 bases not matched to a gene; V was cut back by 7 bases and J by 2 bases. Germline V gene sequence: CDR1 SEHNR, CDR2 FQNEAQ (reference sequence). This CDR3 is 16 amino acids long. The CDR3 spells CASTEGSDRGNYGYTF. As DNA, the CDR3 is TGTGCCAGCACCGAGGGGTCGGACAGGGGGAACTATGGCTACACCTTC.

The CDR3 region is CAWSVRGGSRLIETQYF. As DNA, the CDR3 is TGTGCCTGGAGTGTGAGAGGCGGGAGTCGATTAATAGAGACCCAGTACTTC. The chain uses TRBV30 and TRBJ2-5; 7 bases line up with TRBD2. V lost 0 bases and J lost 4; bases outside the gene matches: 14. The CDR3 totals 17 residues. Looked up from germline, CDR1 is GTSNPN and CDR2 is SVGIG (reference sequence).